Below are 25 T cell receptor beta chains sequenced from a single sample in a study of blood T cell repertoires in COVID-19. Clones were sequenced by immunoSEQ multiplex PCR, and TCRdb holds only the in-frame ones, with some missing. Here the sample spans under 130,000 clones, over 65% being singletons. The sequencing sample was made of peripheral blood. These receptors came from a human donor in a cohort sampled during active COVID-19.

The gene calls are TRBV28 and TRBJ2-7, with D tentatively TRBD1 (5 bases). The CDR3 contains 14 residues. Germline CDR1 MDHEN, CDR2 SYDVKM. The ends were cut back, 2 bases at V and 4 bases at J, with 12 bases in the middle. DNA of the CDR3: TGTGCCAGCAGTTTACCAGGGTACGAATACGAGCAGTACTTC. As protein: CASSLPGYEYEQYF.

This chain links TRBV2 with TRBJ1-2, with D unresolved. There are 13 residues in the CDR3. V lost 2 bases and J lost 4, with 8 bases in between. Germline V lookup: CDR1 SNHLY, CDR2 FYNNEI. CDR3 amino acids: CASSEREGYGYTF. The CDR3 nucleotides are TGTGCCAGCAGTGAAAGGGAGGGCTATGGCTACACCTTC.

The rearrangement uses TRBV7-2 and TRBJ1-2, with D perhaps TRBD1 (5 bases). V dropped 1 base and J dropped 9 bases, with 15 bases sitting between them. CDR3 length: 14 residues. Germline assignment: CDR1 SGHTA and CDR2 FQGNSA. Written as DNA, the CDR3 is TGTGCCAGCAGCTTAGGGGACTACCCATGGCGCTACACCTTC. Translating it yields CASSLGDYPWRYTF. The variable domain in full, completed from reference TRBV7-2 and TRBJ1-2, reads GAGVSQSPSNKVTEKGKDVELRCDPISGHTALYWYRQSLGQGLEFLIYFQGNSAPDKSGLPSDRFSAERTGGSVSTLTIQRTQQEDSAVYLCASSLGDYPWRYTFGSGTRLTVV.

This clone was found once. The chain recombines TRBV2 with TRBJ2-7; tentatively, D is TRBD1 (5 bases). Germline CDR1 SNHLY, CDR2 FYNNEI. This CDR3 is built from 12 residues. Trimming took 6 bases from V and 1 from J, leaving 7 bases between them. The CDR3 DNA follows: TGTGCCAGCAGGGGGCTGTCCTACGAGCAGTACTTC. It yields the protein CASRGLSYEQYF. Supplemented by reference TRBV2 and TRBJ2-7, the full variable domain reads EPEVTQTPSHQVTQMGQEVILRCVPISNHLYFYWYRQILGQKVEFLVSFYNNEISEKSEIFDDQFSVERPDGSNFTLKIRSTKLEDSAMYFCASRGLSYEQYFGPGTRLTVT.

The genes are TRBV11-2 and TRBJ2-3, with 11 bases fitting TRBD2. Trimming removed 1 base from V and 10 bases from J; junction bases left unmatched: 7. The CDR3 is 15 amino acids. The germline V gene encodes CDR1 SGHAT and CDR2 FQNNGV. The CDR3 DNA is TGTGCCAGCAGCTTAGTAGCGGGGGGGCCGACAGCGCAGTATTTT. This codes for CASSLVAGGPTAQYF.

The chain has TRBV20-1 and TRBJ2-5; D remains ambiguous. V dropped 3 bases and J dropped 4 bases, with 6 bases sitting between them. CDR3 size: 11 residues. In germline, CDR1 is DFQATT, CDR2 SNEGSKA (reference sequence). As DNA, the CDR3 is TGCAGTGCTAGGGCCACAGAGACCCAGTACTTC. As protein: CSARATETQYF.

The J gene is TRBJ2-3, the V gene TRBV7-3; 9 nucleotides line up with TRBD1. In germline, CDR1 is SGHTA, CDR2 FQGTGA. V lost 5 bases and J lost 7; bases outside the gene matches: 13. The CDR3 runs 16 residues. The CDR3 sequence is CASSQMGTGSGNTQYF. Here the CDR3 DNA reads TGTGCCAGCAGCCAAATGGGGACAGGGAGTGGTAATACGCAGTATTTT.

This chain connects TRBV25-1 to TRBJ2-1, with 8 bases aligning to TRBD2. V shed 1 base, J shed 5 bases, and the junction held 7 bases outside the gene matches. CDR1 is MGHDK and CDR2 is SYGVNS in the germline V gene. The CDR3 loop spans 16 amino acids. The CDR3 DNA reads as TGTGCCAGCAGTGAATCTGGGCGGGGGGCGAACAATGAGCAGTTCTTC. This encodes CASSESGRGANNEQFF. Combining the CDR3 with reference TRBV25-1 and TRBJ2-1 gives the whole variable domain EADIYQTPRYLVIGTGKKITLECSQTMGHDKMYWYQQDPGMELHLIHYSYGVNSTEKGDLSSESTVSRIRTEHFPLTLESARPSHTSQYLCASSESGRGANNEQFFGPGTRLTVL.

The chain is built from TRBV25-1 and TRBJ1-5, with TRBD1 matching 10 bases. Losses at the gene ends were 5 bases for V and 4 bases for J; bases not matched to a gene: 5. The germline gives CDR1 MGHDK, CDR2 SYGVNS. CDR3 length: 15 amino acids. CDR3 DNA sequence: TGTGCCAGCAGTAGCCGGACAGGGGGGAATCAGCCCCAGCATTTT. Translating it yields CASSSRTGGNQPQHF. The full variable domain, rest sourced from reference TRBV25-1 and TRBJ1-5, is EADIYQTPRYLVIGTGKKITLECSQTMGHDKMYWYQQDPGMELHLIHYSYGVNSTEKGDLSSESTVSRIRTEHFPLTLESARPSHTSQYLCASSSRTGGNQPQHFGDGTRLSIL.

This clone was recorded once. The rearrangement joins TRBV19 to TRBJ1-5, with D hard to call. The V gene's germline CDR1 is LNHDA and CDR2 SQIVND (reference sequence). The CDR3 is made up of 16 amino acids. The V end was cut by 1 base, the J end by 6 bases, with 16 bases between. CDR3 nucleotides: TGTGCCAGTAGTATAGGGGTAGCCTTCTTAGCTCAGCCCCAGCATTTT. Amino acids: CASSIGVAFLAQPQHF.

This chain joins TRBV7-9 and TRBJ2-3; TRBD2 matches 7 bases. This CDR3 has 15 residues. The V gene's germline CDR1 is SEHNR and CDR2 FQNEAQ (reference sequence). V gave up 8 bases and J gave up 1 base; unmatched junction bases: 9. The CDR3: CASAPRGDRTDTQYF. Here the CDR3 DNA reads TGTGCCAGCGCCCCTCGGGGGGACCGCACAGATACGCAGTATTTT.

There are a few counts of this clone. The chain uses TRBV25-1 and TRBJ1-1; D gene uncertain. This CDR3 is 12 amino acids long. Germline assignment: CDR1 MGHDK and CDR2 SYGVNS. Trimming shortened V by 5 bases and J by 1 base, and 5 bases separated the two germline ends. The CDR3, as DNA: TGTGCCAGCAGTTTCCGGAACACTGAAGCTTTCTTT. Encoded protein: CASSFRNTEAFF.

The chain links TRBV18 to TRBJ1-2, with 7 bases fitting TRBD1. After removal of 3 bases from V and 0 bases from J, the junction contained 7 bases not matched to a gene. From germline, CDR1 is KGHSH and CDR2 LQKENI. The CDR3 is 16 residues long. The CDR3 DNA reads TGTGCCAGCTCACCCGACAGGGTCCCTCCTAACTATGGCTACACCTTC. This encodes CASSPDRVPPNYGYTF.

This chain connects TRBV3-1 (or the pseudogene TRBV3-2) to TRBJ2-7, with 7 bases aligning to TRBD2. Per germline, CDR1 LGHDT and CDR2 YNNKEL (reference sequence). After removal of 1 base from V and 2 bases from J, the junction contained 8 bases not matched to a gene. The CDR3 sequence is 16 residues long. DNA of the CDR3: TGTGCCAGCAGCCAAGCTGTACCGGGGGGTACCTACGAGCAGTACTTC. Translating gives CASSQAVPGGTYEQYF.

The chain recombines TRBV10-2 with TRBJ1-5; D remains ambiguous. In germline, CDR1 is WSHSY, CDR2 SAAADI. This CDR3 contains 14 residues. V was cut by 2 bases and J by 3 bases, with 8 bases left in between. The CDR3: CASSEKKLNQPQHF. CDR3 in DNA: TGCGCCAGCAGTGAGAAGAAACTCAATCAGCCCCAGCATTTT.

CDR3 residues: CASSTSAQIDTQYF. In DNA, the CDR3 is TGTGCCAGCAGCACTAGTGCTCAGATCGATACGCAGTATTTT. The gene calls are TRBV9 and TRBJ2-3; D is perhaps TRBD2 (5 bases). This CDR3 region has 14 residues. Germline assignment: CDR1 SGDLS and CDR2 YYNGEE. The V end was cut by 4 bases, the J end by 6 bases, with 15 bases between.

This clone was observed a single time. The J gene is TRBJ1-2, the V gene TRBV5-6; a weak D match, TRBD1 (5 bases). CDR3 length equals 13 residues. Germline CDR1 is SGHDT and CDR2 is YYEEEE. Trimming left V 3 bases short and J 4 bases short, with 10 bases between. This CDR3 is CASSSWGLYGYTF. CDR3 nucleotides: TGTGCCAGCAGCTCCTGGGGCCTCTATGGCTACACCTTC. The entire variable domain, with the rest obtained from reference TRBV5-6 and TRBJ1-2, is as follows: DAGVTQSPTHLIKTRGQQVTLRCSPKSGHDTVSWYQQALGQGPQFIFQYYEEEERQRGNFPDRFSGHQFPNYSSELNVNALLLGDSALYLCASSSWGLYGYTFGSGTRLTVV.

As DNA, the CDR3 is TGTGCCTGGAGTGTAGGTATAGCGGGGGGCCGGGCAGATACGCAGTATTTT. As protein: CAWSVGIAGGRADTQYF. This rearrangement joins TRBV30 to TRBJ2-3, with 10 bases matching TRBD2. Germline trimming cut 0 bases from V and 4 bases from J; bases unmatched to any gene: 10. Germline V gene sequence: CDR1 GTSNPN, CDR2 SVGIG (reference sequence). This CDR3 has 17 amino acids.

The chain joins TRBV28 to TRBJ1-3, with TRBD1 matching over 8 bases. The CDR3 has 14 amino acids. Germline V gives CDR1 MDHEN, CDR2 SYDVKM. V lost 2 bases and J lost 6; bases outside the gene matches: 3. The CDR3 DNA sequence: TGTGCCAGCAGTTTAAAGGGACAGGCAAACACCATATATTTT. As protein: CASSLKGQANTIYF.

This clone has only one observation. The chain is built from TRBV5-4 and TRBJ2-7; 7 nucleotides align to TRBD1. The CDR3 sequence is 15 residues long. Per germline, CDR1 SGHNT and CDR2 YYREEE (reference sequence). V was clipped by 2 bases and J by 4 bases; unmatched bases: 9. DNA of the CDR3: TGTGCCAGCAGCTTAGGGGACAGAAAGGGATACGAGCAGTACTTC. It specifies CASSLGDRKGYEQYF.

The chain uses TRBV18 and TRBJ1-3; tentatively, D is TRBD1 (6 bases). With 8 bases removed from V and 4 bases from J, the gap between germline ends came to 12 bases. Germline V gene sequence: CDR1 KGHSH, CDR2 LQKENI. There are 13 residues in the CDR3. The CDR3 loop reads CASEAGGGNTIYF. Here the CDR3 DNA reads TGTGCCAGCGAGGCGGGGGGCGGAAACACCATATATTTT.

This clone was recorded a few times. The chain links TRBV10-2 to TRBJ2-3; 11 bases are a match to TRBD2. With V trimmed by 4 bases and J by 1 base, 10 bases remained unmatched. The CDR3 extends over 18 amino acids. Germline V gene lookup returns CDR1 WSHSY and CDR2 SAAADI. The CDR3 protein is CASSVLSSGGIGTDTQYF. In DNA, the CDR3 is TGCGCCAGCAGTGTGTTGTCTAGCGGGGGGATTGGCACAGATACGCAGTATTTT.

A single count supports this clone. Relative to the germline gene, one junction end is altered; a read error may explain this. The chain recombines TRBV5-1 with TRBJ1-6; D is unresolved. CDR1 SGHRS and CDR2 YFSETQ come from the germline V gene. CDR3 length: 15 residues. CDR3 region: CASSLVSSYNSPLHF. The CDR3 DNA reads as TGCGCCAGCAGTTTGGTTAGCTCCTATAATTCACCCCTCCACTTT. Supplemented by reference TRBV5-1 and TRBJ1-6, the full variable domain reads KAGVTQTPRYLIKTRGQQVTLSCSPISGHRSVSWYQQTPGQGLQFLFEYFSETQRNKGNFPGRFSGRQFSNSRSEMNVSTLELGDSALYLCASSLVSSYNSPLHFGNGTRLTVT.

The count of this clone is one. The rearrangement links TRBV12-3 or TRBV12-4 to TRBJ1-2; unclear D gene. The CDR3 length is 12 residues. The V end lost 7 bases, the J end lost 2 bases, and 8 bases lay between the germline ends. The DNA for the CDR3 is TGTGCCAGCACCCCAGGAAACTATGGCTACACCTTC. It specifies CASTPGNYGYTF.

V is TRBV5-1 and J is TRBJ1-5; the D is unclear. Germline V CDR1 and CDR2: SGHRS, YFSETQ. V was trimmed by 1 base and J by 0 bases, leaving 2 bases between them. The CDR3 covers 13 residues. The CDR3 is CASSLYSNQPQHF. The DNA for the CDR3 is TGCGCCAGCAGCTTGTATAGCAATCAGCCCCAGCATTTT.